This TCR beta chain was sequenced during a study of T cell repertoires in ileal Crohn's disease. Study at large: Postoperative therapy was given to about half: 11 thiopurines, around 20 anti-TNF agents. General study findings and limits: Endoscopic recurrence occurred in every patient whose clonality exceeded 26.8%. High-frequency clones were more common in sorted CD8 than CD4 cells. Clonal expansions were more frequent in active smokers than non-smokers at surgery.

Only one count was recorded for this clone. What it binds is unknown. CDR3 length: 13 amino acids. The ends lost 4 bases at V and 4 bases at J; junction bases unmatched: 3. Germline values: CDR1 SQVTM, CDR2 ANQGSEA. Using immunoSEQ multiplex PCR, the repertoire was profiled, and TCRdb retains in-frame clones only, with some absent. The repertoire holds tens of thousands of clones, with about 80% as singletons. The specimen was ileal tissue. The source is an adult with Crohn's disease. The chain combines TRBV29-1 with TRBJ2-7; TRBD2 aligns across 11 bases. The CDR3 sequence: CSVGLAGLYEQYF. The CDR3 DNA reads as TGCAGCGTTGGACTAGCGGGGCTGTACGAGCAGTACTTC.